One and the same sample provided the 10 T cell receptor beta chains below, sequenced in a study of blood T cell repertoires in COVID-19. Some clones are missing from TCRdb's copy, which holds only in-frame ones; the method was immunoSEQ multiplex PCR. The sample includes about 370,000 clones, around 91% of them seen just once. The sample comprised PBMCs or T cells enriched from blood (not recorded which). The source of these receptors is a young man who had recovered from COVID-19.

V and J are TRBV9 and TRBJ1-1, with D perhaps TRBD1 (5 bases). The germline V gene has CDR1 SGDLS and CDR2 YYNGEE. CDR3 size: 13 residues. Trimming pared 3 bases from V and 4 bases from J, leaving 10 bases between. CDR3 in amino acids: CASSAFQGTEAFF. Written as DNA, the CDR3 is TGTGCCAGCAGCGCATTCCAGGGCACTGAAGCTTTCTTT.

In the case of this clone: Other DNA sequences of this sample code for an identical CDR3. The rearrangement uses TRBV7-3 and TRBJ1-6, with TRBD1 matching over 7 bases. There are 14 residues in the CDR3. V was pared by 4 bases and J by 7 bases, with 4 bases of the junction left unmatched. The germline V gene encodes CDR1 SGHTA and CDR2 FQGTGA. Here the CDR3 reads CASSSGTANSPLHF. As DNA, the CDR3 is TGTGCCAGCAGCTCCGGGACAGCGAATTCACCCCTCCACTTT.

The genes are TRBV9 and TRBJ1-1, with TRBD1 as a possible D gene (6 bases). Germline CDR1 SGDLS, CDR2 YYNGEE. The V and J ends lost 7 bases and 0 bases respectively, with 16 bases between them. The CDR3 contains 15 residues. The CDR3 loop is CASSSTGYMNTEAFF. CDR3 DNA sequence: TGTGCCAGCTCTTCGACAGGTTACATGAACACTGAAGCTTTCTTT.

J is TRBJ1-2 and V is TRBV7-2; 7 nucleotides align to TRBD1. Unmatched junction bases numbered 6, after V lost 5 bases and J lost 3 bases. This CDR3 is built from 14 residues. Germline CDR1 and CDR2: SGHTA and FQGNSA. This chain's CDR3 is CASSLSGTDYGYTF. The CDR3, as DNA: TGTGCCAGCAGCCTATCCGGGACAGACTATGGCTACACCTTC.

The chain links TRBV12-2 to TRBJ2-2; the D call TRBD2 from the table was never checked on the DNA. TRBV12-2 counts as a pseudogene. This CDR3 has 14 amino acids. For the CDR3, the DNA is TGTGCAAGTCGCTTAAGTGAGAAAACCGGGGAGCTGTTTTTT. This gives the protein CASRLSEKTGELFF.

This rearrangement joins TRBV4-1 to TRBJ1-1; unclear D gene. Germline values: CDR1 MGHRA, CDR2 YSYEKL. With 1 base removed from V and 0 bases from J, the gap between germline ends came to 15 bases. The CDR3 contains 17 residues. This chain's CDR3 is CASSQVLEGSMNTEAFF. The CDR3 DNA follows: TGCGCCAGCAGCCAAGTTCTAGAAGGTTCCATGAACACTGAAGCTTTCTTT.

This chain links TRBV12-3 or TRBV12-4 with TRBJ1-5; a weak D match, TRBD1 (5 bases). This CDR3 comprises 13 residues. V dropped 4 bases and J dropped 7 bases, with 11 bases sitting between them. The CDR3 here is CASSYGGWQPQHF. CDR3 nucleotides: TGTGCCAGCAGTTACGGGGGATGGCAGCCCCAGCATTTT.

There are a few counts of this clone. The chain recombines TRBV18 with TRBJ1-2; 7 nucleotides match TRBD1. Germline CDR1 and CDR2: KGHSH and LQKENI. This CDR3 region has 15 residues. Trimming removed 6 bases from V and 3 bases from J; junction bases left unmatched: 10. The CDR3, as DNA: TGTGCCAGCTCCGGGGGGGACAGCACTTACTATGGCTACACCTTC. It codes for CASSGGDSTYYGYTF.

The chain combines TRBV18 with TRBJ2-5; D is perhaps TRBD1 (7 bases). CDR1 is KGHSH and CDR2 is LQKENI in the germline V gene. This CDR3 region has 15 residues. V lost 4 bases to trimming and J lost 5 bases, with 17 bases between them. The CDR3 loop is CASSLNRGGQETQYF. The CDR3 DNA reads as TGTGCCAGCTCACTAAACAGGGGAGGTCAGGAGACCCAGTACTTC.

The gene calls are TRBV30 and TRBJ2-7; D is possibly TRBD2 (6 bases). The V gene's germline CDR1 is GTSNPN and CDR2 SVGIG (reference sequence). The germline V and J ends were trimmed by 1 base and 3 bases, with 19 bases remaining between them. The CDR3 has 16 amino acids. The CDR3 reads CAWSGSSGALIYEQYF. The CDR3, as DNA: TGTGCCTGGAGTGGGTCCTCGGGAGCATTGATCTACGAGCAGTACTTC.